One sample yielded the 14 T cell receptor beta chains listed below, sequenced in a study of T cell responses to AZD1222 COVID-19 vaccine (dated by TCRdb to 2020 to 2023). This sample's time point label indicates: baseline before first vaccination. Receptor libraries were prepared by the immunoSEQ multiplex PCR assay. The source is immuneACCESS, and TCRdb retained only in-frame sequences with V and J called. Part of the clones is not carried over; for the studies checked, unresolved V genes explain less than half of this, and the remainder is unexplained. The sample data list around 100,000 clones, and 88% of these were observed just once. The ten top clones hold about 1.7% of the sample. The sample was peripheral blood, taken on day 0 of AZD1222 vaccination. The receptors here all came from an adult in good health.

The V and J genes are TRBV27 and TRBJ2-7, with a possible D match to TRBD1 (5 bases). Germline assignment: CDR1 MNHEY and CDR2 SMNVEV (reference sequence). With 6 bases removed from V and 4 bases from J, the gap between germline ends came to 19 bases. The CDR3 has 15 residues. The CDR3 bases are TGTGCCAGCAGCCCCGCAGGGTATCTAAGATACGAGCAGTACTTC. It encodes CASSPAGYLRYEQYF.

This clone came up a few times. The rearrangement uses TRBV6-4 and TRBJ2-3; the match to TRBD1 covers 10 bases. Per the germline V gene, CDR1 is MRHNA and CDR2 is SNTAGT. With V trimmed by 5 bases and J by 4 bases, 6 bases remained unmatched. The CDR3 sequence is 15 residues long. The CDR3 protein is CASSTGTGEPDTQYF. The CDR3 DNA is TGTGCCAGCAGTACCGGGACAGGGGAGCCAGATACGCAGTATTTT.

The chain has TRBV18 and TRBJ2-3; tentatively, D is TRBD2 (6 bases). Trimming stripped 3 bases from V and 4 bases from J, with 11 bases between. The CDR3 runs to 14 residues. CDR1 and CDR2 from the germline V gene are KGHSH and LQKENI. The CDR3 protein is CASSPRENPDTQYF. For the CDR3, the DNA is TGTGCCAGCTCACCTCGGGAGAATCCAGATACGCAGTATTTT.

The V gene is TRBV5-1, the J gene TRBJ2-7; no clear D gene. The germline V gene encodes CDR1 SGHRS and CDR2 YFSETQ. The CDR3 loop spans 18 amino acids. Trimming cost V 0 bases and J 4 bases, with 23 bases left between them. The CDR3 is CASSLAKESSQPMYEQYF. The CDR3 DNA reads as TGCGCCAGCAGCTTGGCCAAGGAGTCGAGCCAGCCCATGTACGAGCAGTACTTC.

The gene calls are TRBV5-1 and TRBJ2-3; TRBD1 might be the D (6 bases). Germline loops: CDR1 SGHRS, CDR2 YFSETQ. This CDR3 spans 14 amino acids. The V end lost 2 bases, the J end lost 11 bases, and 18 bases lay between the germline ends. The CDR3 sequence: CASSFGDRSDMQYF. The CDR3 nucleotides read TGCGCCAGCAGCTTCGGTGACAGGTCCGACATGCAGTATTTT.

The chain links TRBV19 to TRBJ1-1, with a weak D call TRBD1 (5 bases). The CDR3 contains 14 residues. The germline CDR1 and CDR2 sequences are LNHDA and SQIVND (reference sequence). The ends were cut back, 7 bases at V and 3 bases at J, with 15 bases in the middle. The CDR3, as DNA: TGTGCCAGTACCCTAGACGGGGGTGACACTGAAGCTTTCTTT. It codes for CASTLDGGDTEAFF. Full variable domain (missing parts from reference TRBV19 and TRBJ1-1): DGGITQSPKYLFRKEGQNVTLSCEQNLNHDAMYWYRQDPGQGLRLIYYSQIVNDFQKGDIAEGYSVSREKKESFPLTVTSAQKNPTAFYLCASTLDGGDTEAFFGQGTRLTVV.

The chain combines TRBV19 with TRBJ2-2; no definite D call. The ends were cut back, 2 bases at V and 10 bases at J, with 11 bases in the middle. CDR1 LNHDA and CDR2 SQIVND come from the germline V gene (reference sequence). The CDR3 loop spans 13 amino acids. CDR3 protein: CASSIFGSQELFF. The CDR3 bases are TGTGCCAGTAGTATATTCGGGTCTCAGGAGCTGTTTTTT.

The CDR3 sequence is CASQRGEDPDTQYF. The CDR3, as DNA: TGTGCCAGTCAGCGGGGGGAGGACCCCGATACGCAGTATTTT. The chain carries TRBV19 and TRBJ2-3; 9 bases are a match to TRBD2. Germline V gene lookup returns CDR1 LNHDA and CDR2 SQIVND (reference sequence). V was clipped by 8 bases and J by 6 bases; unmatched bases: 9. There are 14 residues in the CDR3.

With regard to this clone: Its ends do not fully match the called genes, so a read error is possible. The chain has TRBV6-7 and TRBJ1-4; D remains ambiguous. TRBV6-7 is an open reading frame whose function is uncertain. CDR3 length equals 10 residues. The CDR3 sequence is CASSCGQECF. DNA of the CDR3: TGTGCCAGCAGTTGTGGTCAGGAGTGCTTT.

The genes are TRBV5-4 and TRBJ2-3; D may be TRBD2 (5 bases). V lost 5 bases and J lost 5, with 15 bases in between. Germline V gives CDR1 SGHNT, CDR2 YYREEE (reference sequence). The CDR3 sequence is 14 residues long. This CDR3 reads CASREDVSKDTQYF. The CDR3 DNA reads TGTGCCAGCAGGGAGGACGTCTCGAAAGATACGCAGTATTTT.

There are a few counts of this clone. This sequence joins TRBV7-2 and TRBJ2-7; D is perhaps TRBD1 (6 bases). Trimming removed 3 bases from V and 0 bases from J, with 15 bases in between. The CDR3 is made up of 16 amino acids. Germline V CDR1 and CDR2: SGHTA, FQGNSA. CDR3 amino acids: CASSLGADPSSYEQYF. CDR3 DNA: TGTGCCAGCAGCTTGGGGGCGGACCCGAGCTCCTACGAGCAGTACTTC.

The rearrangement uses TRBV10-3 and TRBJ1-1, with D perhaps TRBD1 (5 bases). V lost 2 bases and J lost 0, with 10 bases in between. CDR1 ENHRY and CDR2 SYGVKD come from the germline V gene. The CDR3 is made up of 15 amino acids. CDR3 sequence reads: CAISEVYRLNTEAFF. As DNA, the CDR3 is TGTGCCATCAGTGAGGTGTACAGGCTGAACACTGAAGCTTTCTTT.

The chain is built from TRBV28 and TRBJ2-2; possibly TRBD1 for D (6 bases). The CDR3 has 13 residues. V was trimmed by 6 bases and J by 5 bases, leaving 10 bases between them. The V gene's germline CDR1 is MDHEN and CDR2 SYDVKM. CDR3 sequence: CASRRTVTGELFF. The CDR3 nucleotides read TGTGCCAGCAGGAGGACAGTGACCGGGGAGCTGTTTTTT. Full variable domain (missing parts from reference TRBV28 and TRBJ2-2): DVKVTQSSRYLVKRTGEKVFLECVQDMDHENMFWYRQDPGLGLRLIYFSYDVKMKEKGDIPEGYSVSREKKERFSLILESASTNQTSMYLCASRRTVTGELFFGEGSRLTVL.

The chain joins TRBV30 to TRBJ1-2, with TRBD1 matching 7 bases. This CDR3 comprises 13 residues. The germline CDR1 and CDR2 sequences are GTSNPN and SVGIG (reference sequence). After removal of 6 bases from V and 6 bases from J, the junction contained 10 bases not matched to a gene. The CDR3 reads CACEAGGSNGYTF. The CDR3 region has the DNA TGTGCCTGTGAGGCAGGGGGATCGAATGGCTACACCTTC.